Included here is one T cell receptor (beta chain) sequence, with context. Germline assignment: CDR1 MNHNS and CDR2 SASEGT. The CDR3 loop spans 12 amino acids. The data derive from a study of regulatory T cells in long-lasting Graves disease. Time point denoted: newly diagnosed GD, antithyroid drugs for less than 3 months. RNA isolated from PBMCs was used to make the TCR library. Sequencing libraries for TCR beta were prepared with iRepertoire HTBI primers and Arm-PCR of CDR3 regions. MiXCR, applied by TCRdb to the multiplex PCR reads, yields one record per CDR3 protein. The table lists fewer than 650,000 distinct CDR3 sequences, around 15% of them singletons, with 15% to 20% in the top ten. This same sample was also taken into another study, of T cells in Graves' hyperthyroidism and ophthalmopathy.

V is TRBV6-1 and J is TRBJ2-1; TRBD2 aligns across 7 bases. The starting material was peripheral blood mononuclear cells (PBMCs), obtained at new diagnosis, from a patient treated with antithyroid drugs. The clonotype was recovered from a woman between 25 and 40 years old with Graves disease. CDR3 sequence: CAKVVGGNEQFF. The CDR3 nucleotides read TGTGCTAAGGTAGTGGGGGGGAATGAGCAGTTCTTC.